This T cell receptor (beta chain) was profiled in a study of blood T cell repertoires in COVID-19. Assay: immunoSEQ multiplex PCR; the TCRdb copy retains only in-frame clones and omits some. The sample has around 190,000 clones, 80% to 90% seen once. Sequenced sample: peripheral blood. This clonotype was sampled from an elderly woman with acute or convalescent COVID-19.

CDR3 residues: CSVSRGSNTEAFF. The CDR3 DNA is TGCAGCGTTTCCAGGGGCTCGAACACTGAAGCTTTCTTT. The chain links TRBV29-1 to TRBJ1-1, with D tentatively TRBD1 (6 bases). The length of the CDR3 is 13 residues. Trimming shortened V by 5 bases and J by 1 base, and 11 bases separated the two germline ends. Germline V gives CDR1 SQVTM, CDR2 ANQGSEA.